These 2 T cell receptor beta chains share one sample of origin, sequenced in a study of T cells in Graves' hyperthyroidism and ophthalmopathy. RNA transcripts served as the template for amplifying TCR beta CDR3 regions. TCR CDR3 underwent first-round RT-PCR with the HTBI primer set. Each CDR3 protein gets one entry after TCRdb re-called the multiplex PCR reads with MiXCR. In the table there are tens of thousands of distinct CDR3 sequences, less than 65% of which are singletons. Sequenced input: peripheral blood or thyroid tissue (not recorded which). These receptors were collected from a young man with Graves' hyperthyroidism.

This clonotype occurred a few times. The chain joins TRBV5-1 to TRBJ1-1, with TRBD1 as a possible D gene (5 bases). Trimming left V 0 bases short and J 0 bases short, with 12 bases between. The germline CDR1 and CDR2 sequences are SGHRS and YFSETQ. The CDR3 has 16 residues. The CDR3, as DNA: TGCGCCAGCAGCTTGGTGGCAGGGCCCATGAACACTGAAGCTTTCTTT. It codes for CASSLVAGPMNTEAFF.

V gene TRBV5-1 combines with J gene TRBJ2-5, with D perhaps TRBD2 (5 bases). V gave up 3 bases and J gave up 5 bases, with 17 bases separating them. Germline CDR1 SGHRS, CDR2 YFSETQ. The CDR3 is made up of 15 amino acids. CDR3 bases: TGCGCCAGCAGCTCGGGTTCCACTCGCGGGGAGACCCAGTACTTC. It yields the protein CASSSGSTRGETQYF. Together with reference TRBV5-1 and TRBJ2-5, the CDR3 gives the full variable domain: KAGVTQTPRYLIKTRGQQVTLSCSPISGHRSVSWYQQTPGQGLQFLFEYFSETQRNKGNFPGRFSGRQFSNSRSEMNVSTLELGDSALYLCASSSGSTRGETQYFGPGTRLLVL.